This TCR beta chain was recorded in a study of T cell repertoires in ileal Crohn's disease. Germline CDR1 MNHEY, CDR2 SMNVEV (reference sequence). J gave up 7 bases and V 3 bases, and 7 bases lay outside the gene matches. CDR3 length: 15 amino acids. The time point was: proximal margin of the surgical specimen (macroscopically non-inflamed). Some clones are missing from TCRdb's copy, which holds only in-frame ones; the method was immunoSEQ multiplex PCR. The sample holds some 2,000 clones, roughly 76% seen once. This receptor was identified in an adult with Crohn's disease. Sequences were obtained from ileal tissue. This chain uses TRBV27 with TRBJ2-1, with 9 bases fitting TRBD2. The CDR3 coding sequence is TGTGCCAGCAGTTTGTTGAGCGGGGGGTGGAATGAGCAGTTCTTC. Translated, it gives CASSLLSGGWNEQFF.